The clone carrying this T cell receptor beta chain was counted ten times or more. The data were obtained in a study of T-cell reconstitution after alpha-beta-depleted transplantation in children. Unique molecular identifiers were used in preparing the TCRbeta library. TCRdb reprocessed the PCR reads via MiXCR and lists one record per CDR3 protein. The repertoire has 250,000 to 300,000 distinct CDR3 sequences, about 9.9% of them found once; the top ten carry less than 25%. Deletions cut 5 bases from V and 5 bases from J, with 12 bases between. The CDR3 is made up of 14 amino acids. CDR1 is MNHEY, CDR2 SVGAGI, per germline.

The sequence was collected from a male patient between 2 and 10 years old who had a stem cell transplant for chronic granulomatous disease, so the T cells may come from the graft donor. This chain links TRBV6-5 with TRBJ2-2; D is uncertain. Sequencing used peripheral blood, obtained 180 days after TCRalphabeta/CD19-depleted stem cell transplant. CDR3 sequence (DNA): TGTGCCAGCAGTCCCGGGCCCGGGACCGGGGAGCTGTTTTTT. This encodes CASSPGPGTGELFF.